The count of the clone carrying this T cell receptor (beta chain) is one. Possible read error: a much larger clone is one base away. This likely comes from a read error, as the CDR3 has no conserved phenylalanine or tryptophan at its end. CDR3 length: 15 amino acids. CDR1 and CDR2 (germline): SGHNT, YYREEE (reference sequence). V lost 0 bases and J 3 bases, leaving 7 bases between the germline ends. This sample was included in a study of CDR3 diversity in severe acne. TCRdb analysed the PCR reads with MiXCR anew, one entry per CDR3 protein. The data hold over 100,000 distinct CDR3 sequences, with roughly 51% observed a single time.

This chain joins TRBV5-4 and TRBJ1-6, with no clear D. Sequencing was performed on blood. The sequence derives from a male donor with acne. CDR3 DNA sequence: TGTGCCAGCAGCTTGGCCCAGTTCTATAATTCACCCCTCCACCTT. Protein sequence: CASSLAQFYNSPLHL.